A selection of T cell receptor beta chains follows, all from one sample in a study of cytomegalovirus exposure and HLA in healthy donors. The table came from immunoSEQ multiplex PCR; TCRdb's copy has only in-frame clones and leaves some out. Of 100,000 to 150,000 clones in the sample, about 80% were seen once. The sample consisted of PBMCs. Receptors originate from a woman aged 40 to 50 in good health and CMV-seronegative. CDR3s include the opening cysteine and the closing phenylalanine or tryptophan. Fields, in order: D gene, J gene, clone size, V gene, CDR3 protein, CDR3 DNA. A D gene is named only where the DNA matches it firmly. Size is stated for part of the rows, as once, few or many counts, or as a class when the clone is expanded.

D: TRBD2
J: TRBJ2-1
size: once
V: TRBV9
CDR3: CASSLGLAGNNEQFF
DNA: TGTGCCAGCAGCCTTGGACTAGCGGGAAACAATGAGCAGTTCTTC

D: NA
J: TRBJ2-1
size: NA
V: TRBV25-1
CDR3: CASSPGTLSYNEQFF
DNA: TGTGCCAGCTCACCCGGGACTCTTTCCTACAATGAGCAGTTCTTC

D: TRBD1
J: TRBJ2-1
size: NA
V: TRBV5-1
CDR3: CASSNLQAGGYNEQFF
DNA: TGCGCCAGCAGCAACCTACAGGCAGGGGGTTACAATGAGCAGTTCTTC

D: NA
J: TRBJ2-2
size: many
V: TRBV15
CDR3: CATSSTNRERTGELFF
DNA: TGTGCCACCAGCAGTACAAACAGGGAACGCACCGGGGAGCTGTTTTTT

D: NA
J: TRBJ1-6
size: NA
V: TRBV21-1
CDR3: CASSKAQVHGGSYNSPLHF
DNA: TGTGCCAGCAGCAAAGCTCAGGTCCACGGGGGCTCCTATAATTCACCCCTCCACTTT

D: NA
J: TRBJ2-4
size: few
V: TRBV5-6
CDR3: CASSLLADPKNIQYF
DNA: TGTGCCAGCAGCCTTTTAGCAGACCCCAAAAACATTCAGTACTTC

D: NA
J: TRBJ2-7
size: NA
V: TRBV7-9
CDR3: CASSDRYEQYF
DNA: TGTGCCAGCAGCGACAGATACGAGCAGTACTTC

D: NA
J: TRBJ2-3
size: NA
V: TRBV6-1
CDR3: CASSLTGASTDTQYF
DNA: TGTGCCAGCAGTTTAACGGGAGCTAGCACAGATACGCAGTATTTT

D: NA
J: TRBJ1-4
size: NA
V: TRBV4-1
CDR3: CASSQGQAGSTNEKLFF
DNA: TGCGCCAGCAGCCAAGGCCAAGCAGGGTCGACTAATGAAAAACTGTTTTTT

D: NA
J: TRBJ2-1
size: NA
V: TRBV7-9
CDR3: CASGSGPYNEQFF
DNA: TGTGCCAGCGGAAGCGGACCCTACAATGAGCAGTTCTTC

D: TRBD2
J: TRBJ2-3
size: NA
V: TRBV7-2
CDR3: CASSLTSGGAHTQYF
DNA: TGTGCCAGCAGCCTTACTAGCGGGGGGGCGCATACGCAGTATTTT

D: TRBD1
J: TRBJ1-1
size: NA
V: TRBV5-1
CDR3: CASSGTGTNTEAFF
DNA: TGCGCCAGCAGCGGGACAGGGACAAACACTGAAGCTTTCTTT

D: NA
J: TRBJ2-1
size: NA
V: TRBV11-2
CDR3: CASSETGNSYNEQFF
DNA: TGTGCCAGCAGCGAAACGGGGAACTCCTACAATGAGCAGTTCTTC

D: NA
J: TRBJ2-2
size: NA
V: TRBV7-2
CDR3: CASSPYPRGTGELFF
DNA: TGTGCCAGCAGCCCGTACCCCCGGGGGACCGGGGAGCTGTTTTTT

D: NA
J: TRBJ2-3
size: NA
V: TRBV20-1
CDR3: CSELRADTQYF
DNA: TGCAGTGAACTTCGCGCGGATACGCAGTATTTT

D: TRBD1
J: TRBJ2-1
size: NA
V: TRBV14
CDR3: CASSQVRGHNEQFF
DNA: TGTGCCAGCAGCCAAGTCAGGGGGCATAATGAGCAGTTCTTC

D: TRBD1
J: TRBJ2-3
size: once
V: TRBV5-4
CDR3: CASSLPGQELHTQYF
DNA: TGTGCCAGCAGCTTACCGGGACAGGAGCTTCATACGCAGTATTTT

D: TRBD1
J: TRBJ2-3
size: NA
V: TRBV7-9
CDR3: CASSPRGWGQGSTDTQYF
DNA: TGTGCCAGCAGCCCTAGGGGCTGGGGACAGGGCAGCACAGATACGCAGTATTTT

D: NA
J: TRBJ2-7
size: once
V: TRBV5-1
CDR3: CASSLRQSYEQYF
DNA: TGCGCCAGCAGCTTGAGACAGAGCTACGAGCAGTACTTC

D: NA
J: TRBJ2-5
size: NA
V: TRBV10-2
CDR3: CASSESTREETQYF
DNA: TGCGCCAGCAGTGAGTCGACCAGGGAAGAGACCCAGTACTTC

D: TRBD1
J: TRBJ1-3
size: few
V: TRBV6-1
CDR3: CASSEYWTGDISGNTIYF
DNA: TGTGCCAGCAGTGAATATTGGACAGGGGACATCTCTGGAAACACCATATATTTT

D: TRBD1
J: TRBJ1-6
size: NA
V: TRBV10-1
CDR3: CASSEKQGGSPLHF
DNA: TGCGCCAGCAGTGAAAAACAGGGGGGATCACCCCTCCACTTT

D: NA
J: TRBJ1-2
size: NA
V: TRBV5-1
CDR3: CASSPAGQTVGYTF
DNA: TGCGCCAGCAGCCCCGCAGGACAGACGGTGGGCTACACCTTC

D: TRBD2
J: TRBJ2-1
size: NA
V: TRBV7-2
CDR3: CASRGSSGGRYEQFF
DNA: TGTGCCAGCAGGGGATCTAGCGGGGGGAGGTATGAGCAGTTCTTC

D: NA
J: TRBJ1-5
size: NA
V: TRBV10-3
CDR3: CAISEGRHTNQPQHF
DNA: TGTGCCATCAGTGAGGGAAGACATACCAATCAGCCCCAGCATTTT

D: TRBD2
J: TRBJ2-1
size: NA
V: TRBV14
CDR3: CASSHTSGRALSSYNEQFF
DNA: TGTGCCAGCAGCCATACTAGCGGGAGGGCATTGAGCTCCTACAATGAGCAGTTCTTC

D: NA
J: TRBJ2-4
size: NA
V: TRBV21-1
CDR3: CASNRAPIGGLKSKNIQYF
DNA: TGTGCCAGCAACCGAGCTCCCATCGGGGGGCTGAAGTCCAAAAACATTCAGTACTTC

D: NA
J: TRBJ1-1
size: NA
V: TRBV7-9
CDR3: CASSSPEGVNTEAFF
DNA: TGTGCCAGCAGCAGTCCGGAGGGTGTGAACACTGAAGCTTTCTTT

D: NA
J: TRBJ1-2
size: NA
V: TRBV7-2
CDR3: CASTVPGGRRAYGYTF
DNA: TGTGCCAGCACCGTACCGGGGGGGCGGCGGGCCTATGGCTACACCTTC

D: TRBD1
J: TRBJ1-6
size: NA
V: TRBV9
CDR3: CASSVGGQGRSSPLHF
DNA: TGTGCCAGCAGCGTAGGGGGACAGGGGAGAAGTTCACCCCTCCACTTT

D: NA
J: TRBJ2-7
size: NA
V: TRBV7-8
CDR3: CASSLALAPYEQYF
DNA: TGTGCCAGCAGCTTAGCTCTAGCTCCCTACGAGCAGTACTTC

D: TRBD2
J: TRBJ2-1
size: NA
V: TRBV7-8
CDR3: CASSLAPGLAPRNNEQFF
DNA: TGTGCCAGCAGCTTAGCGCCCGGACTAGCCCCCCGAAATAATGAGCAGTTCTTC

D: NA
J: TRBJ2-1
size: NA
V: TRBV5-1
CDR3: CASSLRGSYNEQFF
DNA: TGCGCCAGCAGCTTACGGGGATCCTACAATGAGCAGTTCTTC

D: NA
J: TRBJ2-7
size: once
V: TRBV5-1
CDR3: CASSLRQGWDEQYF
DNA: TGCGCCAGCAGCTTAAGGCAGGGCTGGGACGAGCAGTACTTC

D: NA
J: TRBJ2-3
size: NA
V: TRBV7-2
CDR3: CASSLGHTDTQYF
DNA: TGTGCCAGCAGCTTAGGACACACAGATACGCAGTATTTT

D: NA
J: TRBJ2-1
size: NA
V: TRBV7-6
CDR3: CASSSKVGGTVSEQFF
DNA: TGTGCCAGCAGCTCAAAGGTGGGGGGAACGGTCAGTGAGCAGTTCTTC

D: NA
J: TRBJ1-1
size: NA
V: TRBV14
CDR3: CASSLNIHTEAFF
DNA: TGTGCCAGCAGCCTGAACATTCACACTGAAGCTTTCTTT

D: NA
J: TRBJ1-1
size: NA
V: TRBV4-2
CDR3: CASSQDPGYMNTEAFF
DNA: TGTGCCAGCAGCCAAGATCCAGGCTATATGAACACTGAAGCTTTCTTT

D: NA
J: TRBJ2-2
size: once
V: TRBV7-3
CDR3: CASSLRSGELFF
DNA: TGTGCCAGCAGCCTTCGGTCCGGGGAGCTGTTTTTT

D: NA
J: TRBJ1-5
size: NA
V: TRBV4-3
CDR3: CASSQSSGSNQPQHF
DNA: TGCGCCAGCAGCCAATCGTCAGGGAGCAATCAGCCCCAGCATTTT